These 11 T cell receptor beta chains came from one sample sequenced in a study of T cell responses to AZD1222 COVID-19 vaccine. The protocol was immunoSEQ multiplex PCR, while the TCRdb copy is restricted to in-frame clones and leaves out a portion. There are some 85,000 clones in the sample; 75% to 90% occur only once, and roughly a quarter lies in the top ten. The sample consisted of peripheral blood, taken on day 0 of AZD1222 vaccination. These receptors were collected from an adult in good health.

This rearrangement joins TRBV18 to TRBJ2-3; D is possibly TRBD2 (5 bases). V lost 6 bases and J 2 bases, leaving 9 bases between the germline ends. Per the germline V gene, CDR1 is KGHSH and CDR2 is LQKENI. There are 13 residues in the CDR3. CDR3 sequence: CASSHGNTDTQYF. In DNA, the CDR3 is TGTGCCAGCTCCCACGGGAACACAGATACGCAGTATTTT.

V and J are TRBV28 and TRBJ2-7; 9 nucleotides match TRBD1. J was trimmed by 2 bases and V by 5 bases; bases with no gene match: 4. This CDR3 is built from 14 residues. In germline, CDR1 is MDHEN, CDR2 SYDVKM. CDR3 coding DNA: TGTGCCAGCAGTCCAGGACAGGGGCCCTACGAGCAGTACTTC. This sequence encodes CASSPGQGPYEQYF. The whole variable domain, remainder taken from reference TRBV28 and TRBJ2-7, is DVKVTQSSRYLVKRTGEKVFLECVQDMDHENMFWYRQDPGLGLRLIYFSYDVKMKEKGDIPEGYSVSREKKERFSLILESASTNQTSMYLCASSPGQGPYEQYFGPGTRLTVT.

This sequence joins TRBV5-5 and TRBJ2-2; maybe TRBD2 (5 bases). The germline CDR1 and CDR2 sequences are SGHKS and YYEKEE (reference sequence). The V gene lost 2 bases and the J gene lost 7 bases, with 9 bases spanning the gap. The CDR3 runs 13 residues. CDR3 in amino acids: CASSLLGGGELFF. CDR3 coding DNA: TGTGCCAGCAGCTTACTAGGAGGCGGGGAGCTGTTTTTT. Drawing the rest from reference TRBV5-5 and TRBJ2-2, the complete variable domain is DAGVTQSPTHLIKTRGQQVTLRCSPISGHKSVSWYQQVLGQGPQFIFQYYEKEERGRGNFPDRFSARQFPNYSSELNVNALLLGDSALYLCASSLLGGGELFFGEGSRLTVL.

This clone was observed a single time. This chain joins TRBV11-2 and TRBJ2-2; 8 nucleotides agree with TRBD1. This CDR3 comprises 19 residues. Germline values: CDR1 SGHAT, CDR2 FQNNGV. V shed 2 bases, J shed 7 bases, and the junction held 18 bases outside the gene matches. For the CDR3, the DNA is TGTGCCAGCAGCTTATTTCTATCTCCGGGACAGGATTCGCGCGGGGAGCTGTTTTTT. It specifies CASSLFLSPGQDSRGELFF.

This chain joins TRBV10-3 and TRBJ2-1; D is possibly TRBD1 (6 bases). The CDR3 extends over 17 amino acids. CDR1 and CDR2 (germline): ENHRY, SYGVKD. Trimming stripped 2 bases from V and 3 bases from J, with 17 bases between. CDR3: CAISERPGTSDYNEQFF. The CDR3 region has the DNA TGTGCCATCAGTGAGCGCCCCGGGACAAGCGACTACAATGAGCAGTTCTTC.

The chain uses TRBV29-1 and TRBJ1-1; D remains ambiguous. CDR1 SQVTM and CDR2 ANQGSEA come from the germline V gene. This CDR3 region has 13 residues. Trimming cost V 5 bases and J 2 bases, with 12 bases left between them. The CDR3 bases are TGCAGCGTTTCCGTACCCCCTAACACTGAAGCTTTCTTT. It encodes CSVSVPPNTEAFF.

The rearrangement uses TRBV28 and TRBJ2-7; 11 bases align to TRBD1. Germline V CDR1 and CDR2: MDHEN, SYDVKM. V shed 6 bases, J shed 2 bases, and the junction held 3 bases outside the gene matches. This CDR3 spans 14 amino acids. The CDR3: CASRGQGVPYEQYF. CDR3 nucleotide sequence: TGTGCCAGCAGGGGACAGGGGGTCCCCTACGAGCAGTACTTC.

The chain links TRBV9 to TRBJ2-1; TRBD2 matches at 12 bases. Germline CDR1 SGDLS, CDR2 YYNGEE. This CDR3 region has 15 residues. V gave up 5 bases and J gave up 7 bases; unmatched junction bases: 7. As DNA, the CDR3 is TGTGCCAGCAGTCCGACTAGCGGGAGTTTGAATGAGCAGTTCTTC. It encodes CASSPTSGSLNEQFF.

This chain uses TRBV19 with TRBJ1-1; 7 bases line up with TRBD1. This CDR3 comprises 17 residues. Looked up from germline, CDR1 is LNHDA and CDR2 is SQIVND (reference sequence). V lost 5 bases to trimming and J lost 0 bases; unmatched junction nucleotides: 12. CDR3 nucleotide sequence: TGTGCCAGTAGTGGAACCAGGGGGGAGGGTTTGAACACTGAAGCTTTCTTT. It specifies CASSGTRGEGLNTEAFF.

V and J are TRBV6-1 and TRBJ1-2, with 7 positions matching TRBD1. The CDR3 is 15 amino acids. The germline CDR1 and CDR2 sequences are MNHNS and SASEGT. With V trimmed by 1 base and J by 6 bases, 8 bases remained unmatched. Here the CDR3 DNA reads TGTGCCAGCAGTGAAGGGCCCGGGACAGCTAATGGCTACACCTTC. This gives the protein CASSEGPGTANGYTF.

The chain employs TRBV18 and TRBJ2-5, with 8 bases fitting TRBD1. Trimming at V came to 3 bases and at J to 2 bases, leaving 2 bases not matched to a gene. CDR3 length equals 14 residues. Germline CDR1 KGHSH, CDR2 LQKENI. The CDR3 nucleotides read TGTGCCAGCTCACCGAACAGGGGGCAAGAGACCCAGTACTTC. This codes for CASSPNRGQETQYF. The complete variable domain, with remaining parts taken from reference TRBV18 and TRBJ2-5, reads NAGVMQNPRHLVRRRGQEARLRCSPMKGHSHVYWYRQLPEEGLKFMVYLQKENIIDESGMPKERFSAEFPKEGPSILRIQQVVRGDSAAYFCASSPNRGQETQYFGPGTRLLVL.